A selection of T cell receptor beta chains follows, all from one sample in a study of OX40 agonist ivuxolimab in advanced cancers. Clones were sequenced by immunoSEQ multiplex PCR, and TCRdb holds only the in-frame ones, with some missing. In the table there are about 68,000 clones, 65% to 85% of which are singletons. Sequenced here: CD4+ or CD8+ T cells sorted from blood, sampled in a trial of the OX40 agonist ivuxolimab. These receptors were collected from an adult with an advanced solid tumor such as melanoma, head and neck, liver or kidney cancer. CDR3s include the opening cysteine and the closing phenylalanine or tryptophan. Each record gives: J gene, D gene, clone size, CDR3 length, V gene, CDR3 DNA, CDR3 protein. D genes are given only for firm matches. Clone size is given for some rows only: seen once, a few or many times, or a class if the clone is expanded.

J gene: TRBJ1-2
D gene: TRBD1
clone size: few
CDR3 length: 16
V gene: TRBV4-2
CDR3 DNA: TGTGCCAGCAGCCAGGTGACAGGGAAGGGTAACTATGGCTACACCTTC
CDR3 protein: CASSQVTGKGNYGYTF

J gene: TRBJ1-1
D gene: .
clone size: .
CDR3 length: 15
V gene: TRBV4-2
CDR3 DNA: TGTGCCAGCAGCCAATCGACAGGATCGAACACTGAAGCTTTCTTT
CDR3 protein: CASSQSTGSNTEAFF

J gene: TRBJ1-1
D gene: TRBD1
clone size: .
CDR3 length: 15
V gene: TRBV5-8
CDR3 DNA: TGTGCCAGCAGCTCGGGAAACAGGGGGAACACTGAAGCTTTCTTT
CDR3 protein: CASSSGNRGNTEAFF

J gene: TRBJ2-5
D gene: .
clone size: .
CDR3 length: 11
V gene: TRBV28
CDR3 DNA: TGTGCCAGCAGTAAGTCGGAGACCCAGTACTTC
CDR3 protein: CASSKSETQYF

J gene: TRBJ1-2
D gene: TRBD1
clone size: few
CDR3 length: 13
V gene: TRBV19
CDR3 DNA: TGTGCCAGTACGGAGGACAGGTACTATGGCTACACCTTC
CDR3 protein: CASTEDRYYGYTF

J gene: TRBJ2-3
D gene: TRBD1
clone size: .
CDR3 length: 16
V gene: TRBV4-2
CDR3 DNA: TGTGCCAGCAGCTCTCCCCAAGGACAGGGTGCAGATACGCAGTATTTT
CDR3 protein: CASSSPQGQGADTQYF

J gene: TRBJ1-3
D gene: .
clone size: .
CDR3 length: 13
V gene: TRBV4-2
CDR3 DNA: TGTGCCAGCAGCCGGGACCTATTGAAGACCATATATTTT
CDR3 protein: CASSRDLLKTIYF

J gene: TRBJ2-1
D gene: .
clone size: .
CDR3 length: 17
V gene: TRBV10-2
CDR3 DNA: TGCGCCAGCAGTGAGTCGACGTATGGCAGGGGTTACAATGAGCAGTTCTTC
CDR3 protein: CASSESTYGRGYNEQFF

J gene: TRBJ1-2
D gene: TRBD1
clone size: few
CDR3 length: 13
V gene: TRBV10-3
CDR3 DNA: TGTGCCTCCAGTGGACAGGGTAACTATGGCTACACCTTC
CDR3 protein: CASSGQGNYGYTF

J gene: TRBJ2-3
D gene: .
clone size: .
CDR3 length: 18
V gene: TRBV7-9
CDR3 DNA: TGTGCCAGCAGCTTAAGGCGTTGGGACCGCCTCCCCACAGATACGCAGTATTTT
CDR3 protein: CASSLRRWDRLPTDTQYF

J gene: TRBJ2-2
D gene: .
clone size: .
CDR3 length: 11
V gene: TRBV19
CDR3 DNA: TGTGCCAGTACGGACGGTAGGGAGCTGTTTTTT
CDR3 protein: CASTDGRELFF

J gene: TRBJ2-3
D gene: .
clone size: once
CDR3 length: 14
V gene: TRBV7-3
CDR3 DNA: TGTGCCAGCAGCTTAAGTTGGGGCACAGATACGCAGTATTTT
CDR3 protein: CASSLSWGTDTQYF

J gene: TRBJ1-1
D gene: .
clone size: few
CDR3 length: 12
V gene: TRBV10-3
CDR3 DNA: TGTGCCATCAGTATCGAGAACACTGAAGCTTTCTTT
CDR3 protein: CAISIENTEAFF

J gene: TRBJ2-7
D gene: .
clone size: few
CDR3 length: 16
V gene: TRBV4-2
CDR3 DNA: TGTGCCAGCAGCCAAGCCTCGGGCAGGTTCTCCTACGAGCAGTACTTC
CDR3 protein: CASSQASGRFSYEQYF

J gene: TRBJ2-1
D gene: TRBD1
clone size: .
CDR3 length: 15
V gene: TRBV11-3
CDR3 DNA: TGTGCCAGCAGCTTAGACGGACAGGGTATGGGTGAGCAGTTCTTC
CDR3 protein: CASSLDGQGMGEQFF

J gene: TRBJ1-5
D gene: .
clone size: .
CDR3 length: 19
V gene: TRBV4-1
CDR3 DNA: TGCGCCAGCAGCCAAGTAACGTCGGTGGCGGGGTATAGCAATCAGCCCCAGCATTTT
CDR3 protein: CASSQVTSVAGYSNQPQHF